These 26 T cell receptor beta chains were sequenced from one sample in a study of blood T cell repertoires in COVID-19. Sequencing used immunoSEQ multiplex PCR; TCRdb keeps in-frame clones, though not all of them. Of some 210,000 clones listed, roughly 90% are singletons. Sequencing was done on a sample of peripheral blood. These receptors all come from a woman in her thirties or forties with acute or convalescent COVID-19.

This chain uses TRBV7-6 with TRBJ1-5, with D tentatively TRBD1 (5 bases). CDR1 SGHVS and CDR2 FNYEAQ come from the germline V gene. CDR3 length equals 15 residues. V lost 1 base, J lost 6 bases, and 13 bases lay in between. The chain's CDR3 is CASSLGAGLGQPQHF. The DNA of the CDR3 is TGTGCCAGCAGCTTAGGCGCGGGGCTGGGTCAGCCCCAGCATTTT.

The rearrangement uses TRBV5-1 and TRBJ1-1; no clear D gene. CDR1 SGHRS and CDR2 YFSETQ come from the germline V gene. Trimming took 0 bases from V and 6 from J, leaving 15 bases between them. The CDR3 is 15 residues long. The CDR3 loop is CASSLGSAALPEAFF. The CDR3 DNA sequence: TGCGCCAGCAGCTTGGGCAGCGCCGCGCTCCCTGAAGCTTTCTTT.

The chain joins TRBV5-1 to TRBJ2-7, with TRBD2 as a possible D gene (6 bases). Deletions cut 6 bases from V and 2 bases from J, with 18 bases between. The length of the CDR3 is 15 residues. CDR1 and CDR2 (germline): SGHRS, YFSETQ. The CDR3 reads CASKGGGTKTYEQYV. CDR3 bases: TGCGCCAGCAAAGGTGGGGGGACGAAAACCTACGAGCAGTACGTC.

The gene calls are TRBV4-1 and TRBJ1-6; no clear D. Trimming shortened V by 0 bases and J by 9 bases, and 15 bases separated the two germline ends. The CDR3 runs to 16 residues. CDR1 is MGHRA and CDR2 is YSYEKL in the germline V gene. The CDR3 DNA sequence: TGCGCCAGCAGCCAAGATCACGGCGGTAGTGGTTCACCCCTCCACTTT. This translates into CASSQDHGGSGSPLHF.

This chain links TRBV27 with TRBJ1-4; D is perhaps TRBD1 (5 bases). Germline V lookup: CDR1 MNHEY, CDR2 SMNVEV (reference sequence). The CDR3 is 11 residues long. The V end lost 11 bases, the J end lost 8 bases, and 12 bases lay between the germline ends. In DNA form, the CDR3 reads TGTGCCGGAGGGGTAGGGGAAAAACTGTTTTTT. Its protein product is CAGGVGEKLFF.

The rearrangement joins TRBV7-2 to TRBJ1-2; no firm D call. V lost 5 bases and J 2 bases, leaving 15 bases between the germline ends. CDR1 is SGHTA and CDR2 is FQGNSA in the germline V gene. The CDR3 contains 15 residues. Here the CDR3 DNA reads TGTGCCAGCAGCCGCACAACAGTAAGCAACTATGGCTACACCTTC. Its protein is CASSRTTVSNYGYTF.

The gene calls are TRBV3-1 (or the pseudogene TRBV3-2) and TRBJ2-5; D is uncertain. The CDR3 spans 13 residues. CDR1 and CDR2 (germline): LGHDT, YNNKEL (reference sequence). V gave up 1 base and J gave up 5 bases, with 8 bases separating them. Here the CDR3 DNA reads TGTGCCAGCAGCCAAGTCGTGTCCGAGACCCAGTACTTC. Encoded protein: CASSQVVSETQYF.

This clone was recorded only once. As DNA, the CDR3 is TGTGCCAGCAGCTTGGCCGGAGGCAGCCAGACGTGGGGCACCATATATTTT. It specifies CASSLAGGSQTWGTIYF. This chain uses TRBV5-4 with TRBJ1-3, with D uncertain. This CDR3 spans 17 amino acids. V lost 0 bases and J lost 9, with 22 bases in between. Looked up from germline, CDR1 is SGHNT and CDR2 is YYREEE (reference sequence). Variable domain in full (rest from reference TRBV5-4 and TRBJ1-3): ETGVTQSPTHLIKTRGQQVTLRCSSQSGHNTVSWYQQALGQGPQFIFQYYREEENGRGNFPPRFSGLQFPNYSSELNVNALELDDSALYLCASSLAGGSQTWGTIYFGEGSWLTVV.

In regard to this clone: The same CDR3 also results from other DNA sequences found in this sample. The V gene is TRBV5-1, the J gene TRBJ1-4; TRBD1 aligns across 8 bases. The germline V gene encodes CDR1 SGHRS and CDR2 YFSETQ. The CDR3 runs 14 residues. The trim removed 4 bases at V and 6 bases at J, leaving 5 bases unmatched. The CDR3 region has the DNA TGCGCCAGCAGCCTCGGACAGGGCCATGAAAAACTGTTTTTT. Amino acid sequence: CASSLGQGHEKLFF.

As DNA, the CDR3 is TGTGCCAGCAGCCAAGAAAGCCTCGGGGTCACCCCTAACTATGGCTACACCTTC. This codes for CASSQESLGVTPNYGYTF. The chain has TRBV14 and TRBJ1-2, with D unclear. Trimming took 0 bases from V and 0 from J, leaving 17 bases between them. The CDR3 covers 18 residues. Germline V gene data show CDR1 as SGHDN and CDR2 as FVKESK.

This clone was seen once. The gene calls are TRBV9 and TRBJ2-3; D possibly corresponds to TRBD2 (6 bases). V was clipped by 4 bases and J by 2 bases, with 14 bases between them. This CDR3 has 15 amino acids. Germline V gene lookup returns CDR1 SGDLS and CDR2 YYNGEE. DNA for the CDR3: TGTGCCAGCAGCCCCCCCGGAGGGGACACAGATACGCAGTATTTT. Amino acid sequence: CASSPPGGDTDTQYF.

This chain joins TRBV3-1 (or the pseudogene TRBV3-2) and TRBJ2-2; maybe TRBD1 (5 bases). This CDR3 is 18 amino acids long. Germline V gives CDR1 LGHDT, CDR2 YNNKEL (reference sequence). V was shortened by 4 bases and J by 0 bases, with 18 bases between the two germline ends. The DNA of the CDR3 is TGTGCCAGCAGCCGACGTAAGACAGATCCCACGAACACCGGGGAGCTGTTTTTT. Encoded protein: CASSRRKTDPTNTGELFF.

The chain carries TRBV11-2 and TRBJ2-3; 7 bases match TRBD1. The length of the CDR3 is 15 residues. V lost 5 bases and J lost 3; bases outside the gene matches: 8. Germline V gene sequence: CDR1 SGHAT, CDR2 FQNNGV. The CDR3 nucleotides are TGTGCCAGCAGCCCCGGGACAGTGGGGACAGATACGCAGTATTTT. Protein: CASSPGTVGTDTQYF.

The chain joins TRBV27 to TRBJ2-1, with a weak D call TRBD1 (6 bases). The CDR3 runs to 14 residues. CDR1 is MNHEY and CDR2 is SMNVEV in the germline V gene (reference sequence). Trimming removed 1 base at V and 4 bases at J, with 8 bases between. CDR3 sequence: CASSLWQGYNEQFF. DNA for the CDR3: TGTGCCAGCAGTTTATGGCAGGGGTACAATGAGCAGTTCTTC.

The chain links TRBV11-3 to TRBJ2-5; 7 bases are shared with TRBD1. CDR1 and CDR2 from the germline V gene are SGHNT and YENEEA. The V and J ends lost 2 bases and 9 bases, in that order; junction bases with no gene match: 15. This CDR3 has 16 amino acids. Written as DNA, the CDR3 is TGTGCCAGCAGCTTAAAGGTGAGACAGGGCCTATTGCCCCAGTACTTC. It encodes CASSLKVRQGLLPQYF.

The chain couples TRBV27 to TRBJ1-5; possible D gene TRBD1, 5 bases. This CDR3 region has 18 residues. The germline V and J ends were trimmed by 6 bases and 0 bases, with 21 bases remaining between them. Germline assignment: CDR1 MNHEY and CDR2 SMNVEV (reference sequence). The CDR3 protein is CASSVAAQEGDSNQPQHF. CDR3 bases: TGTGCCAGCAGCGTCGCGGCTCAGGAAGGGGATAGCAATCAGCCCCAGCATTTT.

The genes are TRBV2 and TRBJ1-5; TRBD1 agrees at 9 bases. The CDR3 sequence is 14 residues long. The ends lost 6 bases at V and 5 bases at J; junction bases unmatched: 5. The germline CDR1 and CDR2 sequences are SNHLY and FYNNEI. The CDR3 DNA is TGTGCCAGCAGCGATTGGACAGGGGATCAGCCCCAGCATTTT. This encodes CASSDWTGDQPQHF.

The chain is built from TRBV12-3 or TRBV12-4 and TRBJ1-1, with a possible D match to TRBD1 (6 bases). This CDR3 spans 11 amino acids. V lost 7 bases and J lost 8, with 11 bases in between. The DNA of the CDR3 is TGTGCCAGCACCCTACAGGGAGAAGCTTTCTTT. Translation gives CASTLQGEAFF.

V and J are TRBV19 and TRBJ1-1; D is possibly TRBD1 (6 bases). CDR3 size: 12 residues. CDR1 and CDR2 (germline): LNHDA, SQIVND (reference sequence). Trimming shortened V by 6 bases and J by 8 bases, and 13 bases separated the two germline ends. CDR3 nucleotides: TGTGCCAGTAGCCCCGGACAGACCGAAGCTTTCTTT. Its protein is CASSPGQTEAFF.

The chain uses TRBV5-6 and TRBJ1-4, with 7 bases identical to TRBD1. The CDR3 contains 14 residues. Losses at the gene ends were 5 bases for V and 7 bases for J; bases not matched to a gene: 8. The germline CDR1 and CDR2 sequences are SGHDT and YYEEEE. The CDR3 is CASSWTGWGEKLFF. In DNA form, the CDR3 reads TGTGCCAGCAGTTGGACAGGTTGGGGTGAAAAACTGTTTTTT.

V and J are TRBV19 and TRBJ1-1, with 7 bases matching TRBD1. Germline values: CDR1 LNHDA, CDR2 SQIVND (reference sequence). This CDR3 comprises 14 residues. J lost 5 bases, V lost 11 bases, and 14 bases had no gene match. CDR3 amino acids: CAVGGDSRATEAFF. In DNA form, the CDR3 reads TGTGCCGTAGGAGGGGACAGCAGGGCTACTGAAGCTTTCTTT.

The chain recombines TRBV19 with TRBJ1-5; 7 bases map to TRBD1. Looked up from germline, CDR1 is LNHDA and CDR2 is SQIVND (reference sequence). CDR3 size: 17 residues. Germline trimming cut 7 bases from V and 1 base from J; bases unmatched to any gene: 13. CDR3 bases: TGTGCCAGTACCACAGGGGTAGGAGGGGTGAGCAATCAGCCCCAGCATTTT. It yields the protein CASTTGVGGVSNQPQHF.

The gene calls are TRBV11-2 and TRBJ1-3; D call uncertain. CDR1 and CDR2 from the germline V gene are SGHAT and FQNNGV. CDR3 size: 13 residues. V lost 7 bases to trimming and J lost 0 bases, with 7 bases between them. CDR3 protein: CASTPVSGNTIYF. The CDR3 DNA follows: TGTGCCAGCACCCCGGTCTCTGGAAACACCATATATTTT.

The V gene is TRBV11-2, the J gene TRBJ2-5; 10 bases are a match to TRBD1. J gave up 4 bases and V 1 base, and 12 bases lay outside the gene matches. This CDR3 spans 18 amino acids. Germline V gene lookup returns CDR1 SGHAT and CDR2 FQNNGV. The CDR3 here is CASSLGPVGTGEGETQYF. The CDR3 DNA is TGTGCCAGCAGCTTAGGTCCCGTCGGGACAGGGGAGGGAGAGACCCAGTACTTC.

The V and J genes are TRBV5-1 and TRBJ1-2; no clear D gene. Germline-derived CDR1 and CDR2 are SGHRS and YFSETQ. V was trimmed by 0 bases and J by 7 bases, leaving 13 bases between them. The CDR3 has 14 amino acids. As DNA, the CDR3 is TGCGCCAGCAGCTTGGAAGGGAGTTCGGGTGGCTACACCTTC. Translated, it gives CASSLEGSSGGYTF.

V is TRBV6-6 and J is TRBJ2-2; 8 positions match TRBD1. CDR3 length equals 15 residues. Losses at the gene ends were 2 bases for V and 8 bases for J; bases not matched to a gene: 7. Germline CDR1 and CDR2: MNHNY and SVGAGI (reference sequence). As DNA, the CDR3 is TGTGCCAGCAGTTACCGCGGCAGGGGGCCGGGGGAGCTGTTTTTT. The encoded protein is CASSYRGRGPGELFF.